Each of the 11 T cell receptor beta chains below was sequenced from the same sample in a study of T cells after yellow fever vaccination. TCRdb called the 5' RACE reads again in MiXCR, with one record for every CDR3 protein. Of hundreds of thousands of distinct CDR3 sequences listed, roughly a sixth are singletons. The specimen was PBMCs, collected 4 to 5 days after the first yellow fever vaccination. These TCRs come from a man younger than 30 who received the YFV17D yellow fever vaccine.

There are a few counts of this clonotype. The chain couples TRBV12-3 or TRBV12-4 to TRBJ2-3; D is perhaps TRBD2 (5 bases). CDR3 length: 18 residues. Trimming pared 2 bases from V and 1 base from J, leaving 19 bases between. DNA of the CDR3: TGTGCCAGCAGTTTATTGTCGCGAGGGTTGATACGCACAGATACGCAGTATTTT. Encoded protein: CASSLLSRGLIRTDTQYF.

The rearrangement joins TRBV5-6 to TRBJ2-7; 8 bases are a match to TRBD2. CDR1 SGHDT and CDR2 YYEEEE come from the germline V gene. V lost 4 bases and J lost 3; bases outside the gene matches: 9. The CDR3 length is 15 residues. The CDR3 loop reads CASSATLAGYYEQYF. The CDR3 nucleotides read TGTGCCAGCAGCGCTACTCTAGCGGGCTACTACGAGCAGTACTTC.

The CDR3, as DNA: TGTGCCAGCAGCCAGAGTGCAGGGGGCGAGCAGTACTTC. It codes for CASSQSAGGEQYF. V is TRBV5-4 and J is TRBJ2-7; 7 bases line up with TRBD1. CDR1 is SGHNT and CDR2 is YYREEE in the germline V gene (reference sequence). The trim removed 4 bases at V and 6 bases at J, leaving 7 bases unmatched. The CDR3 length is 13 residues.

V gene TRBV5-1 combines with J gene TRBJ2-5, with D perhaps TRBD1 (6 bases). Germline V lookup: CDR1 SGHRS, CDR2 YFSETQ. Deletions cut 4 bases from V and 5 bases from J, with 15 bases between. This CDR3 spans 14 amino acids. CDR3 sequence reads: CASSGGWVGETQYF. CDR3 DNA: TGCGCCAGCAGCGGGGGCTGGGTCGGGGAGACCCAGTACTTC.

The chain uses TRBV18 and TRBJ1-3; D gene ambiguous. The CDR3 has 16 residues. Germline CDR1 is KGHSH and CDR2 is LQKENI. Trimming took off 1 base at V and 2 bases at J, with 12 bases between the two ends. The CDR3 DNA follows: TGTGCCAGCTCACCACTGTCGCCAGCCGCTGGAAACACCATATATTTT. Residues: CASSPLSPAAGNTIYF.

There are a few counts of this clonotype. V gene TRBV7-2 combines with J gene TRBJ1-1; D is unclear. V lost 5 bases and J lost 2, with 15 bases in between. Germline loops: CDR1 SGHTA, CDR2 FQGNSA. CDR3 size: 15 residues. CDR3 sequence reads: CASSRDRTANTEAFF. CDR3 nucleotides: TGTGCCAGCAGCCGAGACCGGACGGCTAACACTGAAGCTTTCTTT.

This clonotype was seen a few times. The chain uses TRBV3-1 and TRBJ1-2, with D perhaps matching TRBD1 (6 bases). Trimming shortened V by 0 bases and J by 8 bases, and 13 bases separated the two germline ends. CDR1 and CDR2 (germline): LGHDT, YNNKEL (reference sequence). The CDR3 runs to 14 residues. The CDR3, as DNA: TGTGCCAGCAGCCAAGATTATAGGGGGGGCGGCTACACCTTC. Translation gives CASSQDYRGGGYTF.

This clonotype has a count of ten or more. The chain uses TRBV11-2 and TRBJ2-3, with TRBD2 identical over 8 bases. The CDR3 extends over 14 amino acids. Germline V lookup: CDR1 SGHAT, CDR2 FQNNGV. J was trimmed by 6 bases and V by 2 bases; bases with no gene match: 4. The CDR3 DNA reads TGTGCCAGCAGCTTATCGGGGGGGCCGGATACGCAGTATTTT. Residues: CASSLSGGPDTQYF.

This clonotype was seen a few times. The CDR3: CASSYKPSGDYEQYV. CDR3 DNA: TGTGCCAGCAGTTACAAGCCTAGCGGGGACTACGAGCAGTACGTC. The chain has TRBV6-5 and TRBJ2-7; TRBD2 agrees at 9 bases. Germline CDR1 MNHEY, CDR2 SVGAGI. Germline trimming cut 2 bases from V and 3 bases from J; bases unmatched to any gene: 5. The CDR3 totals 15 residues.

There are a few counts of this clonotype. The chain combines TRBV20-1 with TRBJ2-3; possible D gene TRBD1, 5 bases. The CDR3 has 13 residues. The V gene's germline CDR1 is DFQATT and CDR2 SNEGSKA (reference sequence). The CDR3 is CAEQDPGTDTQYF. The DNA of the CDR3 is TGCGCTGAACAGGACCCGGGCACAGATACGCAGTATTTT.

This clonotype was seen more than once but under ten times. The chain combines TRBV5-6 with TRBJ2-3, with D unclear. Trimming took off 0 bases at V and 2 bases at J, with 7 bases between the two ends. CDR3 length: 14 residues. Germline-derived CDR1 and CDR2 are SGHDT and YYEEEE. CDR3 residues: CASSLDRYTDTQYF. In DNA form, the CDR3 reads TGTGCCAGCAGCTTGGACCGGTACACAGATACGCAGTATTTT.